This TCR beta chain was identified in a study of cytotoxic CD8 clonotypes in ibrutinib-treated CLL. Across the whole study: Complete response was seen in 2 patients and partial in roughly 25; about 12 progressed and roughly 15 stayed remitted after a median roughly 65 months. Points from the study as a whole: At ibrutinib response, clonality increased, and at progression it declined back toward baseline.

On this clone: Its cognate antigen is unknown.

Using immunoSEQ multiplex PCR, the repertoire was profiled, and TCRdb retains in-frame clones only, with some absent. The sample records under 75,000 clones, approximately 71% being singletons. There are 15 residues in the CDR3. V lost 3 bases, J lost 0 bases, and 9 bases lay in between. Germline assignment: CDR1 MNHNS and CDR2 SASEGT. The chain carries TRBV6-1 and TRBJ2-1, with unresolved D. The sample was PBMCs, taken after 12 months of ibrutinib treatment. The receptor comes from a human donor with chronic lymphocytic leukemia. This chain's CDR3 is CASSEVYFSYNEQFF. The DNA for the CDR3 is TGTGCCAGCAGTGAGGTGTACTTCTCCTACAATGAGCAGTTCTTC.